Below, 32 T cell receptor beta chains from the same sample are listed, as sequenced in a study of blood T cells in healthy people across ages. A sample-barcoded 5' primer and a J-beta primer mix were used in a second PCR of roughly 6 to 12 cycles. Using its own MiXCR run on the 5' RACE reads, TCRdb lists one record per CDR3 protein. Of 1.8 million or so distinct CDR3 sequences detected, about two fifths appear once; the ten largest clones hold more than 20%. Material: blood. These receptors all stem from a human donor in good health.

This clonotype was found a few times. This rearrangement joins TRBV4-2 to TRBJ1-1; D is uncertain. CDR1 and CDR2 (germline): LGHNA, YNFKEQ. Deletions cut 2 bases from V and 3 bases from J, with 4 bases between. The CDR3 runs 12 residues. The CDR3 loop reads CASSQPHTEAFF. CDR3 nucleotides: TGTGCCAGCAGCCAACCCCACACTGAAGCTTTCTTT.

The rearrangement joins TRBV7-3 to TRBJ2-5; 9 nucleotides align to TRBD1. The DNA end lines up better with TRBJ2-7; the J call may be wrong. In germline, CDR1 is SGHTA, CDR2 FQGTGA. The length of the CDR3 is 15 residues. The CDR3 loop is CASSPTGQGYPEQYF. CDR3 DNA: TGTGCCAGCAGCCCCACCGGACAGGGGTACCCCGAGCAGTACTTC.

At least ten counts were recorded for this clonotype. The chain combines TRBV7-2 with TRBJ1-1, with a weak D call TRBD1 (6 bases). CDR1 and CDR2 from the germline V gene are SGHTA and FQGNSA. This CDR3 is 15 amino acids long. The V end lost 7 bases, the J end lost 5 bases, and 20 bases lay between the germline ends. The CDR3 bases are TGTGCCAGCACCCCTTCAGGGGTCGTGGGAACTGAAGCTTTCTTT. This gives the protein CASTPSGVVGTEAFF.

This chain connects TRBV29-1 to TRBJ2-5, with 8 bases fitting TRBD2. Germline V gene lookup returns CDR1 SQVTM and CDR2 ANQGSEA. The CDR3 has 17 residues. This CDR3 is CGASPGLGGTRQETQYF. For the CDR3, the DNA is TGCGGCGCCTCCCCCGGGTTAGGGGGGACTAGGCAAGAGACCCAGTACTTC. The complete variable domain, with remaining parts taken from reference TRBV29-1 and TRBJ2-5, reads SAVISQKPSRDICQRGTSLTIQCQVDSQVTMMFWYRQQPGQSLTLIATANQGSEATYESGFVIDKFPISRPNLTFSTLTVSNMSPEDSSIYLCGASPGLGGTRQETQYFGPGTRLLVL.

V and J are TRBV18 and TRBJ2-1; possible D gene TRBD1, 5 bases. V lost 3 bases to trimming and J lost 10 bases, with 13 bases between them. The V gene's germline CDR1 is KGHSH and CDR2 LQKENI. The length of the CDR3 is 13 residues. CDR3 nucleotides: TGTGCCAGCTCACCTTCCCAGGGAAGCGAGCAGTTCTTC. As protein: CASSPSQGSEQFF.

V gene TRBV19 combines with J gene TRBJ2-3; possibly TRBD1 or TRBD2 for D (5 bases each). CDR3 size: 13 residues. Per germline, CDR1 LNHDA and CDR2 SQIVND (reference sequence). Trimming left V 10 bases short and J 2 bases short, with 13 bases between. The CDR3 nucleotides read TGTGCCACCAATGGGGGTATCACAGATACGCAGTATTTT. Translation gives CATNGGITDTQYF.

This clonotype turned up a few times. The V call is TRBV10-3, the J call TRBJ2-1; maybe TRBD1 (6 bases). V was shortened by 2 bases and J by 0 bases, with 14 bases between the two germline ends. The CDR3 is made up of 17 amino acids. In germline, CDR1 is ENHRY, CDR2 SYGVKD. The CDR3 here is CAISEAVGHSSYNEQFF. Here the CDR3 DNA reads TGTGCCATCAGTGAGGCCGTGGGACATAGCTCCTACAATGAGCAGTTCTTC.

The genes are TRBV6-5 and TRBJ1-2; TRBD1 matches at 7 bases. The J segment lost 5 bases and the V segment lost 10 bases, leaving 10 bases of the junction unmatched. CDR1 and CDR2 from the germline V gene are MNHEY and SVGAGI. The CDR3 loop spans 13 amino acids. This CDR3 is CATRQGNSYGYTF. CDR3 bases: TGTGCCACCAGACAGGGTAATTCTTATGGCTACACCTTC.

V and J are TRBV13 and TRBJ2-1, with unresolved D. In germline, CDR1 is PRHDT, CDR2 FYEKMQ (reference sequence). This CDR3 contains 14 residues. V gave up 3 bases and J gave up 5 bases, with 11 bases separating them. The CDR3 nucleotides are TGTGCCAGCAGCTTCGCTGCGAGAGACAATGAGCAGTTCTTC. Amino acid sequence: CASSFAARDNEQFF.

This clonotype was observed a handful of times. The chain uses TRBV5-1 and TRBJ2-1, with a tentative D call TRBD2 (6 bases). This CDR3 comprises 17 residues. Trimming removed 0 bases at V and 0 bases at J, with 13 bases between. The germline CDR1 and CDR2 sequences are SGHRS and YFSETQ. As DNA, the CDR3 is TGCGCCAGCAGCTTGGGGGCTGACGGGAGCTCCTACAATGAGCAGTTCTTC. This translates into CASSLGADGSSYNEQFF.

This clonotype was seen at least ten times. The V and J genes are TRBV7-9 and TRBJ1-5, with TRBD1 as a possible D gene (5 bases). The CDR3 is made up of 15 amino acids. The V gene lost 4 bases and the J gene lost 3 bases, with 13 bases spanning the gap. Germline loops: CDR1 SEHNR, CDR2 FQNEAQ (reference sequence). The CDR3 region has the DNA TGTGCCAGCAGCTCAACTCAGGGATTCAATCAGCCCCAGCATTTT. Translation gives CASSSTQGFNQPQHF.

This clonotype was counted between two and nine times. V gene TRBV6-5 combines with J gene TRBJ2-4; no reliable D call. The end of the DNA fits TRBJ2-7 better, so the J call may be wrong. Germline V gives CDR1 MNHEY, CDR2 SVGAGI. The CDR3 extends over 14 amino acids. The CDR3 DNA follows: TGTGCCAGCAGCTACGCGGAGAGGTCATACGAGCAGTACTTC. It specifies CASSYAERSYEQYF.

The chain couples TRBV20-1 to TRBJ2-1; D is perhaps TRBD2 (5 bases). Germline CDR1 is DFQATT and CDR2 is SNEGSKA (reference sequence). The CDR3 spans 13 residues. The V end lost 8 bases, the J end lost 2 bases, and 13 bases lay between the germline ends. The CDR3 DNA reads TGCAGTACTCTACAGCGGACCTACAATGAGCAGTTCTTC. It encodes CSTLQRTYNEQFF.

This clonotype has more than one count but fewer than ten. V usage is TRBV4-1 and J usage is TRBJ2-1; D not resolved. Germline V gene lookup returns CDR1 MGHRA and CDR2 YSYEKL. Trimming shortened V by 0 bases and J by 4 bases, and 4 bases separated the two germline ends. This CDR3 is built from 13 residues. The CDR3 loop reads CASSQDFYNEQFF. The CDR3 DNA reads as TGCGCCAGCAGCCAAGATTTTTACAATGAGCAGTTCTTC.

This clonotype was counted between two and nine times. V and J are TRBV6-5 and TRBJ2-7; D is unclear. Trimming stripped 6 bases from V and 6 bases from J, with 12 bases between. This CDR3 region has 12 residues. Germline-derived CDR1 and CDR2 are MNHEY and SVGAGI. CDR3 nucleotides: TGTGCCAGCAGGCCAAGACCGGGCGAGCAGTACTTC. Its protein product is CASRPRPGEQYF.

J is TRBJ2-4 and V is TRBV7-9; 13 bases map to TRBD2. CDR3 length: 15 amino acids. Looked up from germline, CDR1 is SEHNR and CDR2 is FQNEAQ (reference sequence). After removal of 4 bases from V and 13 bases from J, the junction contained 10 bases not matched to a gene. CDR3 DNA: TGTGCCAGCAGCTATAGACTAGCGGGGGGCAATGAGCAGTACTTC. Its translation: CASSYRLAGGNEQYF.

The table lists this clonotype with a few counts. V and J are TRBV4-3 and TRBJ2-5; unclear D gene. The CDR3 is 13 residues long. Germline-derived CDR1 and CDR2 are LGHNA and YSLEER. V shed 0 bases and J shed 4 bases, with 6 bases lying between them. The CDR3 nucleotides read TGCGCCAGCAGCCAAGAATGGGGAGAGACCCAGTACTTC. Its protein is CASSQEWGETQYF.

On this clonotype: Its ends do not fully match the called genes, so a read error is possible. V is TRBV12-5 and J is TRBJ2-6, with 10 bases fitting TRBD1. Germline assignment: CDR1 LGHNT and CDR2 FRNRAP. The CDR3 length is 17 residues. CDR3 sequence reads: CASALTGGLSGANVLTF. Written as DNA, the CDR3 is TGTGCTAGTGCTTTGACAGGGGGCCTTTCTGGGGCCAACGTCCTGACTTTC.

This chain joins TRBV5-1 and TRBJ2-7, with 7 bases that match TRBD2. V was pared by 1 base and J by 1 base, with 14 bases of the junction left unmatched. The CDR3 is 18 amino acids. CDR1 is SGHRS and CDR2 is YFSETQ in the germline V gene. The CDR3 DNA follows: TGCGCCAGCAGCTTGCGGGCGGGCCCTGCGGGGGAATCCTACGAGCAGTACTTC. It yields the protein CASSLRAGPAGESYEQYF.

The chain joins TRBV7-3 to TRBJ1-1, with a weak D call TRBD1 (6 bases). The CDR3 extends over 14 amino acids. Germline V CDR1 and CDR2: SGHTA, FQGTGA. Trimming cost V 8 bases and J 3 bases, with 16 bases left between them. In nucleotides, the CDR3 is TGTGCCAGCTCACAGGCAGGGGACGACACTGAAGCTTTCTTT. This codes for CASSQAGDDTEAFF.

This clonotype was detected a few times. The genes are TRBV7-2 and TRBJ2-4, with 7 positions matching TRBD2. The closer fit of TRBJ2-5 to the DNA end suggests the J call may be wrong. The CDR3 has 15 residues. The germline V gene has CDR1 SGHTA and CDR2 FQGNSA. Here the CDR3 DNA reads TGTGCCAGCAGCTTAGGTGGCGGGGGACTAGAGACCCAGTACTTC. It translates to CASSLGGGGLETQYF.

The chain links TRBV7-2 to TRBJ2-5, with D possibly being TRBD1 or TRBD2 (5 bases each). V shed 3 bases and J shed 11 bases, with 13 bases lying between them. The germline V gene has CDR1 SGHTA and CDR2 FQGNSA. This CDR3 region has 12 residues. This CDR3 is CASSFRDGEQYF. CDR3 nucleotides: TGTGCCAGCAGCTTTAGGGACGGTGAGCAGTACTTC.

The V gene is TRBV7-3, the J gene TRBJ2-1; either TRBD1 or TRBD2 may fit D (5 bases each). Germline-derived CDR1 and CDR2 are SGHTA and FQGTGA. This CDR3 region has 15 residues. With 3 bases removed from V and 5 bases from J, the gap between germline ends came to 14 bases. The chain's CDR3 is CASSLTRDLNNEQFF. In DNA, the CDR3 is TGTGCCAGCAGCTTGACCCGGGACCTAAACAATGAGCAGTTCTTC. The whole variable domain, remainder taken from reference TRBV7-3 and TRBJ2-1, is GAGVSQTPSNKVTEKGKYVELRCDPISGHTALYWYRQSLGQGPEFLIYFQGTGAADDSGLPNDRFFAVRPEGSVSTLKIQRTERGDSAVYLCASSLTRDLNNEQFFGPGTRLTVL.

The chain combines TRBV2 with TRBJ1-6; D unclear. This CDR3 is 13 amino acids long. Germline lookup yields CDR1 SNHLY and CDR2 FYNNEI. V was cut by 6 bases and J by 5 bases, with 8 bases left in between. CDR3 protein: CASRQEDNSPLHF. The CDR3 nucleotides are TGTGCCAGCAGGCAGGAAGATAATTCACCCCTCCACTTT. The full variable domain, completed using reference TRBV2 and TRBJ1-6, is EPEVTQTPSHQVTQMGQEVILRCVPISNHLYFYWYRQILGQKVEFLVSFYNNEISEKSEIFDDQFSVERPDGSNFTLKIRSTKLEDSAMYFCASRQEDNSPLHFGNGTRLTVT.

This chain's CDR3 is CSAPRGGIQETQYF. The CDR3, as DNA: TGCAGTGCTCCCCGGGGGGGGATCCAAGAGACCCAGTACTTC. The V and J genes are TRBV20-1 and TRBJ2-5, with 8 nucleotides matching TRBD2. CDR3 size: 14 residues. Germline trimming cut 5 bases from V and 1 base from J; bases unmatched to any gene: 6. Germline lookup yields CDR1 DFQATT and CDR2 SNEGSKA (reference sequence).

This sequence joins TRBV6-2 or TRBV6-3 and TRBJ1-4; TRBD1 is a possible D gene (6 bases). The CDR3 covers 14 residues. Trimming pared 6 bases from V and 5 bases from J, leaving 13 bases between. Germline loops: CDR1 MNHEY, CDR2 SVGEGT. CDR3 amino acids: CASRDTGNNEKLFF. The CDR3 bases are TGTGCCAGCAGGGACACAGGGAACAATGAAAAACTGTTTTTT.

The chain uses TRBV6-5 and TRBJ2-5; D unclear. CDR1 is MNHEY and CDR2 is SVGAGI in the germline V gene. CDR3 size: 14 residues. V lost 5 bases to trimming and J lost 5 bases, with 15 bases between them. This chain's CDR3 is CASSPRTISETQYF. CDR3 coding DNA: TGTGCCAGCAGTCCCCGGACCATATCCGAGACCCAGTACTTC.

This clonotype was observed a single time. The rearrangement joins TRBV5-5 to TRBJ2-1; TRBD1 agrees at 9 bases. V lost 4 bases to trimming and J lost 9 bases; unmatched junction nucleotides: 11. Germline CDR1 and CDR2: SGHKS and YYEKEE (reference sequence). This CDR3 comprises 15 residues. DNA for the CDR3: TGTGCCAGCAGCGATACCGGGACAGGGAGGGGTGAGCAGTTCTTC. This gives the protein CASSDTGTGRGEQFF.

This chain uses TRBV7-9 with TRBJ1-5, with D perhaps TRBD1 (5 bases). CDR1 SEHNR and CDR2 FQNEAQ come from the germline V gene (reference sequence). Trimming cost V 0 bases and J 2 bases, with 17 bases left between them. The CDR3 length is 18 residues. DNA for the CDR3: TGTGCCAGCAGCTTAGCAGAGGGGCCGAATTGGGGCAATCAGCCCCAGCATTTT. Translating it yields CASSLAEGPNWGNQPQHF.

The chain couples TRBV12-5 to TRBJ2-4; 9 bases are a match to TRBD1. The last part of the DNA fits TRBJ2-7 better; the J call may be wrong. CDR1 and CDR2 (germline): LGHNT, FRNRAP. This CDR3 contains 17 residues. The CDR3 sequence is CASGLNLQGDRGDEQYF. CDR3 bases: TGTGCTAGTGGTTTGAATCTACAGGGTGACAGGGGGGACGAGCAGTACTTC.

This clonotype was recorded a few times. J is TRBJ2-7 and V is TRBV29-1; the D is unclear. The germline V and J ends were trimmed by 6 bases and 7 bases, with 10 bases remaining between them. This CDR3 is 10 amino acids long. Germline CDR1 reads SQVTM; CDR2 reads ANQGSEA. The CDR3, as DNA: TGCAGCGTCCGCTGGGGTGAGCAGTACTTC. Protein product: CSVRWGEQYF.

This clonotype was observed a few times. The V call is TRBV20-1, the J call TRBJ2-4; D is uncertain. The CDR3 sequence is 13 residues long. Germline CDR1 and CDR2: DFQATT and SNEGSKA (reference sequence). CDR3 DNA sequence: TGCTCCCTTGTCCGGCTGGCCAAAAACATTCAGTACTTC. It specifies CSLVRLAKNIQYF.